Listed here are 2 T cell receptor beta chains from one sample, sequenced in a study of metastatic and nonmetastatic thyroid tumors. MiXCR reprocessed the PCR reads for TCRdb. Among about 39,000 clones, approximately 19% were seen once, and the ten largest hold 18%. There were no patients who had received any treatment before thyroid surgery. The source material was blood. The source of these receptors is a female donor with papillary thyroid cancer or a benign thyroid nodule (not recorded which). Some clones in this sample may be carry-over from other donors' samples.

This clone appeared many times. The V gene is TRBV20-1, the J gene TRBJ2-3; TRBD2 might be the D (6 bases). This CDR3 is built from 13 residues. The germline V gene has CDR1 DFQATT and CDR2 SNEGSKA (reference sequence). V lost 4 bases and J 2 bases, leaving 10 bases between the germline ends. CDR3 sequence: CSAMTSPTDTQYF. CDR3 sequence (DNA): TGCAGTGCTATGACTAGTCCCACAGATACGCAGTATTTT.

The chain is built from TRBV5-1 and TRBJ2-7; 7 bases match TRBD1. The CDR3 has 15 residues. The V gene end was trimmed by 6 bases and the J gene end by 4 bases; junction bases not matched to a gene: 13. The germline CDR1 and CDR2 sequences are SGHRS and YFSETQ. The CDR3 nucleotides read TGCGCCAGCACTCATAACCGGGACAGTATGTACGAGCAGTACTTC. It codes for CASTHNRDSMYEQYF. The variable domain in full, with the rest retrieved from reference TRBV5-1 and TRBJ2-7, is KAGVTQTPRYLIKTRGQQVTLSCSPISGHRSVSWYQQTPGQGLQFLFEYFSETQRNKGNFPGRFSGRQFSNSRSEMNVSTLELGDSALYLCASTHNRDSMYEQYFGPGTRLTVT.